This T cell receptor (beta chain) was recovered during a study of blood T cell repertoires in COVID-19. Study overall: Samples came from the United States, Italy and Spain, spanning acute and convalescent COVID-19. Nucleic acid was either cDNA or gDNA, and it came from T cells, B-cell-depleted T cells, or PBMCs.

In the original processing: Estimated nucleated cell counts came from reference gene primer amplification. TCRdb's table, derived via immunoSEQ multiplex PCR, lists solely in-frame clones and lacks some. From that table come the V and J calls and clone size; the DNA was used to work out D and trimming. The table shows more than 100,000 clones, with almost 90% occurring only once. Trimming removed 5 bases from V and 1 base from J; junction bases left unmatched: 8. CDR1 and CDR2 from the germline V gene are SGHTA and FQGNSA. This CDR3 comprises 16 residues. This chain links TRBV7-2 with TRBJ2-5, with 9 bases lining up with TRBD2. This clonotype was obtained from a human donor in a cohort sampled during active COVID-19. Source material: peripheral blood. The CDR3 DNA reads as TGTGCCAGCAGCCGCCGATCAGCGGGAGGCCAAGAGACCCAGTACTTC. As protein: CASSRRSAGGQETQYF.